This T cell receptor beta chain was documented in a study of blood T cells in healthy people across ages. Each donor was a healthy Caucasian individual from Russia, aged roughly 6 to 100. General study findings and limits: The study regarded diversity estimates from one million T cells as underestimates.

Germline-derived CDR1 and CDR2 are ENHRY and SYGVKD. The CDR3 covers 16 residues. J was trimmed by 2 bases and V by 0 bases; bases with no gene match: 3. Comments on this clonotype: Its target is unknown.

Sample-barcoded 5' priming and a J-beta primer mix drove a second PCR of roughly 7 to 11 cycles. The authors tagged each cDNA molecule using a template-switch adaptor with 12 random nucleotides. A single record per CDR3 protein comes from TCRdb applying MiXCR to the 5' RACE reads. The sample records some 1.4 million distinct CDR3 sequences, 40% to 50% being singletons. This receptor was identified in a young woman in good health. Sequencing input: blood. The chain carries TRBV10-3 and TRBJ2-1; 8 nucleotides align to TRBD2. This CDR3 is CAISESIAGPYNEQFF. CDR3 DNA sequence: TGTGCCATCAGTGAGTCGATAGCGGGACCCTACAATGAGCAGTTCTTC.